A single sample is the source of the 25 T cell receptor beta chains below, sequenced in a study of cytomegalovirus exposure and HLA in healthy donors. The primer mix had 60 Vbeta and 13 Jbeta primers. Clones were read by immunoSEQ multiplex PCR, and TCRdb kept only the in-frame ones, dropping some. The sample has about 140,000 clones; about 80% are singletons. The sequencing input was PBMCs. Source of these receptors: a woman in her 40s in good health and CMV-seronegative.

V and J are TRBV27 and TRBJ1-5; TRBD1 agrees at 7 bases. The trim removed 8 bases at V and 4 bases at J, leaving 11 bases unmatched. Germline V gene data show CDR1 as MNHEY and CDR2 as SMNVEV (reference sequence). The CDR3 contains 15 residues. The CDR3 protein is CASRGGRGRNQPQHF. In DNA form, the CDR3 reads TGTGCCAGCCGAGGGGGCAGGGGCCGGAATCAGCCCCAGCATTTT.

The V call is TRBV14, the J call TRBJ1-2, with D possibly TRBD1 on 6 matching bases. Deletions cut 3 bases from V and 3 bases from J, with 17 bases between. Germline-derived CDR1 and CDR2 are SGHDN and FVKESK. This CDR3 spans 16 amino acids. The DNA of the CDR3 is TGTGCCAGCAGCCATGGTCGAACGACAGGAGACTATGGCTACACCTTC. It encodes CASSHGRTTGDYGYTF.

The V and J genes are TRBV15 and TRBJ1-5; TRBD1 matches at 7 bases. CDR1 is LNHNV and CDR2 is YYDKDF in the germline V gene (reference sequence). The V gene end was trimmed by 8 bases and the J gene end by 5 bases; junction bases not matched to a gene: 6. There are 13 residues in the CDR3. CDR3 region: CATGLQGDQPQHF. As DNA, the CDR3 is TGTGCCACCGGACTTCAGGGGGATCAGCCCCAGCATTTT.

CDR3 bases: TGCGCCAGCAGCCAAGATCCGGCGGACAATGAGCAGTTCTTC. Its protein is CASSQDPADNEQFF. The chain recombines TRBV4-1 with TRBJ2-1; D ambiguous. V was cut by 0 bases and J by 5 bases, with 8 bases left in between. The CDR3 consists of 14 residues. Germline V gene lookup returns CDR1 MGHRA and CDR2 YSYEKL.

This chain joins TRBV15 and TRBJ2-1, with D possibly matching TRBD2 (5 bases). The CDR3 runs to 15 residues. Germline assignment: CDR1 LNHNV and CDR2 YYDKDF (reference sequence). Trimming took off 0 bases at V and 6 bases at J, with 12 bases between the two ends. CDR3 DNA sequence: TGTGCCACCAGCAGAGAATCTAGCCGACCCAATGAGCAGTTCTTC. Its protein product is CATSRESSRPNEQFF.

V is TRBV19 and J is TRBJ2-5, with D possibly TRBD2 on 5 matching bases. This CDR3 spans 17 amino acids. Trimming pared 1 base from V and 1 base from J, leaving 16 bases between. CDR1 is LNHDA and CDR2 is SQIVND in the germline V gene (reference sequence). This CDR3 is CASSIGNSALLQETQYF. Here the CDR3 DNA reads TGTGCCAGTAGTATAGGGAATAGCGCCCTACTCCAAGAGACCCAGTACTTC.

This chain joins TRBV6-5 and TRBJ2-4; D may be TRBD2 (5 bases). The V gene lost 4 bases and the J gene lost 9 bases, with 13 bases spanning the gap. The CDR3 has 13 amino acids. Per the germline V gene, CDR1 is MNHEY and CDR2 is SVGAGI. The CDR3 sequence is CASSWASSPIQYF. The CDR3 nucleotides are TGTGCCAGCAGTTGGGCTAGCTCCCCCATTCAGTACTTC.

This clone was observed a single time. The chain carries TRBV6-6 and TRBJ1-5; 8 bases match TRBD1. The V and J ends lost 10 bases and 6 bases, in that order; junction bases with no gene match: 8. The CDR3 totals 13 residues. Germline V gene data show CDR1 as MNHNY and CDR2 as SVGAGI (reference sequence). The CDR3 nucleotides are TGTGCCACCCAGACAGGGGAAATTCAGCCCCAGCATTTT. This translates into CATQTGEIQPQHF.

The chain links TRBV7-9 to TRBJ1-2; maybe TRBD1 (5 bases). Germline CDR1 SEHNR, CDR2 FQNEAQ (reference sequence). Trimming pared 5 bases from V and 5 bases from J, leaving 12 bases between. This CDR3 is 13 amino acids long. The CDR3 nucleotides read TGTGCCAGCAGCACAATGGAGGGGTATGGCTACACCTTC. Amino acids: CASSTMEGYGYTF.

This clone showed up just once. CDR3 sequence reads: CAAAEPTSGTLFEQYF. In nucleotides, the CDR3 is TGCGCCGCAGCCGAACCGACTAGCGGGACCCTTTTCGAGCAGTACTTC. The chain is built from TRBV10-2 and TRBJ2-7, with 11 bases matching TRBD2. In germline, CDR1 is WSHSY, CDR2 SAAADI. This CDR3 is built from 16 residues. The trim removed 11 bases at V and 6 bases at J, leaving 18 bases unmatched.

V gene TRBV25-1 combines with J gene TRBJ2-3; D remains unclear. The V end was cut by 0 bases, the J end by 0 bases, with 7 bases between. Germline V gene data show CDR1 as MGHDK and CDR2 as SYGVNS. The CDR3 is 15 amino acids. This CDR3 is CASSEYISSTDTQYF. The CDR3 coding sequence is TGTGCCAGCAGTGAATATATCTCGAGCACAGATACGCAGTATTTT.

The chain joins TRBV5-6 to TRBJ1-2; TRBD1 agrees at 12 bases. Looked up from germline, CDR1 is SGHDT and CDR2 is YYEEEE. This CDR3 comprises 16 residues. V trimming: 3 bases; J trimming: 6 bases; junction bases outside the gene matches: 9. The chain's CDR3 is CASSSDYRDRGHGYTF. In DNA form, the CDR3 reads TGTGCCAGCAGCTCAGACTACCGGGACAGGGGGCATGGCTACACCTTC.

A word on this clone: Compared with germline, one end of the junction differs, possibly owing to a read error. The chain couples TRBV11-2 to TRBJ1-1, with D possibly matching TRBD1 (5 bases). The germline V gene encodes CDR1 SGHAT and CDR2 FQNNGV. The CDR3 runs to 14 residues. The CDR3 reads CASSSRGIVGLSGF. The CDR3 DNA is TGTGCCAGCAGCTCGCGCGGAATTGTGGGACTTTCTGGCTTT.

CDR3 nucleotides: TGCAGCGTTGAACTCTTGCAGTCCTACAATGAGCAGTTCTTC. It specifies CSVELLQSYNEQFF. The chain combines TRBV29-1 with TRBJ2-1; D ambiguous. There are 14 residues in the CDR3. Trimming cost V 2 bases and J 1 base, with 9 bases left between them. In germline, CDR1 is SQVTM, CDR2 ANQGSEA.

The chain employs TRBV27 and TRBJ2-3; possible D gene TRBD2, 5 bases. The germline CDR1 and CDR2 sequences are MNHEY and SMNVEV (reference sequence). Deletions cut 5 bases from V and 2 bases from J, with 20 bases between. The CDR3 runs to 17 residues. The DNA for the CDR3 is TGTGCCAGCAGTCCTAGCCCCCTCAGCGTTTACACAGATACGCAGTATTTT. Protein: CASSPSPLSVYTDTQYF.

The chain combines TRBV5-1 with TRBJ2-3, with 9 positions matching TRBD1. Germline V lookup: CDR1 SGHRS, CDR2 YFSETQ. This CDR3 comprises 16 residues. J was trimmed by 2 bases and V by 2 bases; bases with no gene match: 6. In DNA form, the CDR3 reads TGCGCCAGCAGCTTCCCCCGGGACAGGGACACAGATACGCAGTATTTT. As protein: CASSFPRDRDTDTQYF.

This sequence joins TRBV18 and TRBJ2-1; the match to TRBD2 covers 7 bases. Germline V CDR1 and CDR2: KGHSH, LQKENI. With 4 bases clipped from V and 6 bases from J, the junction kept 6 bases outside the gene matches. This CDR3 spans 14 amino acids. In nucleotides, the CDR3 is TGTGCCAGCTCACTTGGGGACTACATCAATGAGCAGTTCTTC. Its protein is CASSLGDYINEQFF.

The V call is TRBV19, the J call TRBJ2-1; 8 positions agree with TRBD1. This CDR3 comprises 16 residues. CDR1 is LNHDA, CDR2 SQIVND, per germline (reference sequence). V was clipped by 3 bases and J by 5 bases; unmatched bases: 9. CDR3 in DNA: TGTGCCAGTAGTATTCGGACAGGGTTGGCTGACAATGAGCAGTTCTTC. Translating it yields CASSIRTGLADNEQFF.

The genes are TRBV30 and TRBJ2-5; D gene ambiguous. The CDR3 consists of 13 residues. V shed 2 bases and J shed 4 bases, with 11 bases lying between them. Germline-derived CDR1 and CDR2 are GTSNPN and SVGIG (reference sequence). The CDR3 loop reads CAWSRVWRETQYF. The CDR3 DNA sequence: TGTGCCTGGAGTCGGGTTTGGAGAGAGACCCAGTACTTC.

The V and J genes are TRBV5-1 and TRBJ2-7; 7 bases fit TRBD2. With V trimmed by 2 bases and J by 6 bases, 8 bases remained unmatched. The length of the CDR3 is 14 residues. Per the germline V gene, CDR1 is SGHRS and CDR2 is YFSETQ. The CDR3: CASSFVGGSREQYF. CDR3 nucleotide sequence: TGCGCCAGCAGCTTTGTGGGCGGGAGTCGCGAGCAGTACTTC. The variable domain in full, completed from reference TRBV5-1 and TRBJ2-7, reads KAGVTQTPRYLIKTRGQQVTLSCSPISGHRSVSWYQQTPGQGLQFLFEYFSETQRNKGNFPGRFSGRQFSNSRSEMNVSTLELGDSALYLCASSFVGGSREQYFGPGTRLTVT.

This clone has a single count. The gene calls are TRBV10-1 and TRBJ2-5, with 8 bases aligning to TRBD2. This CDR3 spans 17 amino acids. With V trimmed by 0 bases and J by 1 base, 7 bases remained unmatched. Per the germline V gene, CDR1 is WNHNN and CDR2 is SYGVQD (reference sequence). The CDR3 coding sequence is TGCGCCAGCAGTGAGTCGCCGGCGGGAGGAGGCCAAGAGACCCAGTACTTC. This gives the protein CASSESPAGGGQETQYF.

The chain employs TRBV5-4 and TRBJ2-3, with 7 bases aligning to TRBD2. The junction had 4 bases not matched to a gene; V was cut back by 3 bases and J by 0 bases. The CDR3 totals 15 residues. Looked up from germline, CDR1 is SGHNT and CDR2 is YYREEE (reference sequence). The CDR3 protein is CASSSPSGSTDTQYF. CDR3 DNA sequence: TGTGCCAGCAGCTCCCCTAGCGGTAGCACAGATACGCAGTATTTT.

The chain links TRBV4-3 to TRBJ1-2; 7 bases fit TRBD1. The CDR3 consists of 13 residues. V lost 4 bases and J lost 4; bases outside the gene matches: 3. Germline V gene sequence: CDR1 LGHNA, CDR2 YSLEER. CDR3 DNA: TGCGCCAGCAGCCTACAGGGGACCTATGGCTACACCTTC. Translating gives CASSLQGTYGYTF.

The chain carries TRBV9 and TRBJ2-5, with TRBD1 as a possible D gene (5 bases). Germline loops: CDR1 SGDLS, CDR2 YYNGEE. The CDR3 loop spans 15 amino acids. V gave up 0 bases and J gave up 3 bases, with 12 bases separating them. CDR3 sequence reads: CASSVATRAEETQYF. CDR3 coding DNA: TGTGCCAGCAGCGTAGCAACCAGGGCCGAAGAGACCCAGTACTTC.

This clone was picked up one time. The V call is TRBV2, the J call TRBJ2-2; D is unclear. Germline V gene lookup returns CDR1 SNHLY and CDR2 FYNNEI. CDR3 length: 11 amino acids. Trimming removed 9 bases at V and 8 bases at J, with 10 bases between. Here the CDR3 DNA reads TGTGCCAGTAAAGAGGATGGGGAGCTGTTTTTT. It specifies CASKEDGELFF.